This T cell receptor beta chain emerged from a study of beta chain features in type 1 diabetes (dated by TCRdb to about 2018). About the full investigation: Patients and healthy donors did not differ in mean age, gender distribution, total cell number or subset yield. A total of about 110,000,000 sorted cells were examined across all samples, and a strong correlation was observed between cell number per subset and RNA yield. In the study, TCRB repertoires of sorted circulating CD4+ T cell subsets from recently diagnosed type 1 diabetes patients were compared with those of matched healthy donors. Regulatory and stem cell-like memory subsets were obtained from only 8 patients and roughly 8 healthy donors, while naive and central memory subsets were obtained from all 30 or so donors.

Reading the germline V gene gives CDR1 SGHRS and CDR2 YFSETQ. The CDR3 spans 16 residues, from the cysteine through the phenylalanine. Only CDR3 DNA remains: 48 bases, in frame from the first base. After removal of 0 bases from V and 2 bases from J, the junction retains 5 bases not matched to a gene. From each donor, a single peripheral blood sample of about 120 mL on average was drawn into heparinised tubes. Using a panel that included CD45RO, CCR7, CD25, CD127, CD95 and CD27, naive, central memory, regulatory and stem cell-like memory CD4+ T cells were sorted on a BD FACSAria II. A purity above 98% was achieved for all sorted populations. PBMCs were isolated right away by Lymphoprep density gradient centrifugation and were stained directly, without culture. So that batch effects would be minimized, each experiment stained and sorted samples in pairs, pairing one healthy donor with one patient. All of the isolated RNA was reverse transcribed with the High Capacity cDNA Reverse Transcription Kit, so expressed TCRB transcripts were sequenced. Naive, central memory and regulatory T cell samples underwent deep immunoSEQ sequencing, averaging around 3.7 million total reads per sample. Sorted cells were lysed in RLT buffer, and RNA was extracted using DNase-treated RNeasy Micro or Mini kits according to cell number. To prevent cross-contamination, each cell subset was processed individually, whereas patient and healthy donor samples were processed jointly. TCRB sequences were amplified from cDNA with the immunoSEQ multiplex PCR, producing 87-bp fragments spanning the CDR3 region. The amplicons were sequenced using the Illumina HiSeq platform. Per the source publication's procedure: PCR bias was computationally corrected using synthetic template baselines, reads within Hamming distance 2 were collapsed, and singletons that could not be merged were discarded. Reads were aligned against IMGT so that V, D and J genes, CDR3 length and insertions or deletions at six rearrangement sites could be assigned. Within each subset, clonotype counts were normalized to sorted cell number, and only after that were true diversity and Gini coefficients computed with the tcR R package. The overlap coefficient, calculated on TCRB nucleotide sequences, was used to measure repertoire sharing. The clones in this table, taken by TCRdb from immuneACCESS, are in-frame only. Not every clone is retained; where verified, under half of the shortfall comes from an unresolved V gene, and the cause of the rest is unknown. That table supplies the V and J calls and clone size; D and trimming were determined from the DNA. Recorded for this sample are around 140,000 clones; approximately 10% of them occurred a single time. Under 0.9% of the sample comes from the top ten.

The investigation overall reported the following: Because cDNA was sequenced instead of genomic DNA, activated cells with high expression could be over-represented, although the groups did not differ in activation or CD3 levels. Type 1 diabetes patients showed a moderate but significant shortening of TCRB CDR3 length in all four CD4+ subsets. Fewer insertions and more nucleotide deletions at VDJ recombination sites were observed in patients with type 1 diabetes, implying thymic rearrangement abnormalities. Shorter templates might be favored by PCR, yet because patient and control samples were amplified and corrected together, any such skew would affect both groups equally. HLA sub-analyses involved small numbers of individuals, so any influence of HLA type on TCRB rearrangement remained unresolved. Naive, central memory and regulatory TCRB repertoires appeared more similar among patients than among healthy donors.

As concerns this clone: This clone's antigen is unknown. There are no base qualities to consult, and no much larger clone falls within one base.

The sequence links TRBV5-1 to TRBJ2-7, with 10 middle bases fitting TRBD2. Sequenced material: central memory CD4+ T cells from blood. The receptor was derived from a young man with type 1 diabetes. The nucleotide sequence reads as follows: TGCGCCAGCAGCTTGGAAGGTCTAGCGGGGGCCTACGAGCAGTACTTC. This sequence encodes CASSLEGLAGAYEQYF.